This is a list of T cell receptor beta chains from one sample in a study of T cell responses to AZD1222 COVID-19 vaccine. Data came from immunoSEQ multiplex PCR; TCRdb stores just in-frame clones and leaves some out. The sample has fewer than 110,000 clones; 90% are singletons. Sequencing was performed on peripheral blood, taken on day 0 of AZD1222 vaccination. These receptors came from an adult in good health. Both conserved end residues are part of each CDR3. The D gene is left open where the match is weak. Where a row states a size, it is once, few, many or the class of an expanded clone; other rows omit it.

d_gene: -; abundance: -; j_gene: TRBJ2-5; v_gene: TRBV2; CDR3nt: TGTGCCAGCAGTGAGGATGCTAGGGGGCGGGGAGAGACCCAGTACTTC; CDR3aa: CASSEDARGRGETQYF
d_gene: TRBD1; abundance: -; j_gene: TRBJ1-2; v_gene: TRBV7-9; CDR3nt: TGTGCCAGCAGCACAAGACAGGGGATCTATGGCTACACCTTC; CDR3aa: CASSTRQGIYGYTF
d_gene: -; abundance: -; j_gene: TRBJ1-3; v_gene: TRBV27; CDR3nt: TGTGCCAGCAGTTTATCCAGGGCTGGAAACACCATATATTTT; CDR3aa: CASSLSRAGNTIYF
d_gene: TRBD2; abundance: -; j_gene: TRBJ2-3; v_gene: TRBV5-4; CDR3nt: TGTGCCAGCATGAGCGGGGGGGCTTCAGATACGCAGTATTTT; CDR3aa: CASMSGGASDTQYF
d_gene: -; abundance: -; j_gene: TRBJ2-7; v_gene: TRBV19; CDR3nt: TGTGCCACCTCGGGACGGATCTCCTACGAGCAGTACTTC; CDR3aa: CATSGRISYEQYF
d_gene: -; abundance: -; j_gene: TRBJ1-2; v_gene: TRBV6-6; CDR3nt: TGTGCCAGCAGTTCACGGGATCTCTATGGCTACACCTTC; CDR3aa: CASSSRDLYGYTF
d_gene: -; abundance: -; j_gene: TRBJ2-6; v_gene: TRBV5-6; CDR3nt: TGTGCCAGCAGCTTGATTTTAAGCTCTGGGGCCAACGTCCTGACTTTC; CDR3aa: CASSLILSSGANVLTF
d_gene: -; abundance: -; j_gene: TRBJ2-2; v_gene: TRBV28; CDR3nt: TGTGCCAGCAGTTTAATGATAAACACCGGGGAGCTGTTTTTT; CDR3aa: CASSLMINTGELFF
d_gene: -; abundance: -; j_gene: TRBJ2-1; v_gene: TRBV28; CDR3nt: TGTGCCAGCAGTTTCCAACAGGGTTGGTACAATGAGCAGTTCTTC; CDR3aa: CASSFQQGWYNEQFF
d_gene: -; abundance: -; j_gene: TRBJ1-1; v_gene: TRBV19; CDR3nt: TGTGCCAGTAGTATTGTTGTCAGCGAAGCCCGTGAAGCTTTCTTT; CDR3aa: CASSIVVSEAREAFF
d_gene: TRBD2; abundance: -; j_gene: TRBJ2-3; v_gene: TRBV5-1; CDR3nt: TGCGCCAGCAGCTTGGCTGCTAGCGGGCGGTCGGATACGCAGTATTTT; CDR3aa: CASSLAASGRSDTQYF
d_gene: -; abundance: -; j_gene: TRBJ1-1; v_gene: TRBV15; CDR3nt: TGTGCCACCAGCAGAGATAACCAGGGACATATCACTGAAGCTTTCTTT; CDR3aa: CATSRDNQGHITEAFF
d_gene: -; abundance: -; j_gene: TRBJ1-4; v_gene: TRBV28; CDR3nt: TGTGCCAGCTCCAGCCCCCAGGAGCTAAATGAAAAACTGTTTTTT; CDR3aa: CASSSPQELNEKLFF
d_gene: TRBD2; abundance: -; j_gene: TRBJ2-5; v_gene: TRBV7-2; CDR3nt: TGTGCCAGCAGCCTACCTAGCGGGGAAGAGACCCAGTACTTC; CDR3aa: CASSLPSGEETQYF
d_gene: TRBD2; abundance: -; j_gene: TRBJ2-1; v_gene: TRBV28; CDR3nt: TGTGCCAGCAACACCTACGGGGGGGCCAATGAGCAGTTCTTC; CDR3aa: CASNTYGGANEQFF
d_gene: TRBD1; abundance: -; j_gene: TRBJ2-7; v_gene: TRBV5-1; CDR3nt: TGCGCCAGCAGCCCAAGGGCCGGGACAGGGGGAGAGCAGTACTTC; CDR3aa: CASSPRAGTGGEQYF
d_gene: TRBD2; abundance: -; j_gene: TRBJ2-1; v_gene: TRBV7-8; CDR3nt: TGTGCCAGCAGCTCGCCCGGGACTAGCGGGGGGAATGAGCAGTTCTTC; CDR3aa: CASSSPGTSGGNEQFF
d_gene: -; abundance: -; j_gene: TRBJ1-5; v_gene: TRBV4-1; CDR3nt: TGCGCCAGCAGCCAAGAACAGCAAGGTAGCAATCAGCCCCAGCATTTT; CDR3aa: CASSQEQQGSNQPQHF
d_gene: TRBD1; abundance: -; j_gene: TRBJ2-1; v_gene: TRBV27; CDR3nt: TGTGCCAGCAGAGTTTCCACAGGACAGGGGGGGAATGAGCAGTTCTTC; CDR3aa: CASRVSTGQGGNEQFF
d_gene: -; abundance: -; j_gene: TRBJ2-7; v_gene: TRBV28; CDR3nt: TGTGCCAGCACGGGTGAGGGGCTCTCCTACGAGCAGTACTTC; CDR3aa: CASTGEGLSYEQYF
d_gene: -; abundance: -; j_gene: TRBJ2-1; v_gene: TRBV10-3; CDR3nt: TGTGCCATCAGCCGAGGGGGGGGCGGACTGAATGAGCAGTTCTTC; CDR3aa: CAISRGGGGLNEQFF
d_gene: -; abundance: -; j_gene: TRBJ1-5; v_gene: TRBV19; CDR3nt: TGTGCCAGTAGTATCGGGGGTGATCCGCCCCAGCATTTT; CDR3aa: CASSIGGDPPQHF
d_gene: TRBD2; abundance: -; j_gene: TRBJ2-2; v_gene: TRBV5-1; CDR3nt: TGCGCCAGCAGCACGACCGGGACTACGAACACCGGGGAGCTGTTTTTT; CDR3aa: CASSTTGTTNTGELFF
d_gene: TRBD1; abundance: -; j_gene: TRBJ1-2; v_gene: TRBV28; CDR3nt: TGTGCCAGCACCCTAGCCGGGACAGTGCATAACTATGGCTACACCTTC; CDR3aa: CASTLAGTVHNYGYTF
d_gene: TRBD1; abundance: -; j_gene: TRBJ1-4; v_gene: TRBV28; CDR3nt: TGTGCCAGCAGTCACCGGGACAGGGGTCATGAAAAACTGTTTTTT; CDR3aa: CASSHRDRGHEKLFF
d_gene: -; abundance: -; j_gene: TRBJ2-7; v_gene: TRBV13; CDR3nt: TGTGCCAGCAGCTTAGAGGGTTCCTACGAGCAGTACTTC; CDR3aa: CASSLEGSYEQYF
d_gene: TRBD1; abundance: -; j_gene: TRBJ1-4; v_gene: TRBV9; CDR3nt: TGTGCCAGCAGCGTAGGACAGGGGGTTTCTGCTAATGAAAAACTGTTTTTT; CDR3aa: CASSVGQGVSANEKLFF
d_gene: TRBD1; abundance: -; j_gene: TRBJ1-2; v_gene: TRBV28; CDR3nt: TGTGCCAGCAGTCCTTGGACAGGGGACGGCTACACCTTC; CDR3aa: CASSPWTGDGYTF
d_gene: -; abundance: -; j_gene: TRBJ2-7; v_gene: TRBV12-3/TRBV12-4; CDR3nt: TGTGCCAGCAGTCTGGGTCGGGGTTCCGAGCAGTACTTC; CDR3aa: CASSLGRGSEQYF
d_gene: -; abundance: -; j_gene: TRBJ1-6; v_gene: TRBV28; CDR3nt: TGTGCCAGCAGGCCCGGCGTGGGGGTCCTCTCGCTTGCCCTCCACTTT; CDR3aa: CASRPGVGVLSLALHF
d_gene: -; abundance: -; j_gene: TRBJ1-2; v_gene: TRBV7-9; CDR3nt: TGTGCCAGCAGCTTACTGACGAATGGCTACACCTTC; CDR3aa: CASSLLTNGYTF
d_gene: -; abundance: -; j_gene: TRBJ2-5; v_gene: TRBV4-1; CDR3nt: TGCGCCAGCAGCCATGTACTTAGGACAACTCAAGAGACCCAGTACTTC; CDR3aa: CASSHVLRTTQETQYF
d_gene: TRBD1; abundance: -; j_gene: TRBJ1-6; v_gene: TRBV25-1; CDR3nt: TGTGCCAGCAGTGATCGACCGGGACAGGGGGATTCACCCCTCCACTTT; CDR3aa: CASSDRPGQGDSPLHF
d_gene: -; abundance: -; j_gene: TRBJ1-2; v_gene: TRBV6-6; CDR3nt: TGTGCCAGCAGTTACTGGGGGACGGATGGCTACACCTTC; CDR3aa: CASSYWGTDGYTF
d_gene: -; abundance: -; j_gene: TRBJ2-5; v_gene: TRBV28; CDR3nt: TGTGCCAGCAGTTCCCGGACACCTCAAGAGACCCAGTACTTC; CDR3aa: CASSSRTPQETQYF
d_gene: -; abundance: -; j_gene: TRBJ1-1; v_gene: TRBV6-1; CDR3nt: TGTGCCAGCGAGGGGCGGACTGAAGCTTTCTTT; CDR3aa: CASEGRTEAFF
d_gene: TRBD1; abundance: few; j_gene: TRBJ1-5; v_gene: TRBV6-5; CDR3nt: TGTGCCAGCAGGGGACAGGGGTCGGATCAGCCCCAGCATTTT; CDR3aa: CASRGQGSDQPQHF
d_gene: -; abundance: -; j_gene: TRBJ2-7; v_gene: TRBV6-2/TRBV6-3; CDR3nt: TGTGCCAGCACCCCCGACCGCGGAGTCTACGAGCAGTACTTC; CDR3aa: CASTPDRGVYEQYF
d_gene: -; abundance: once; j_gene: TRBJ2-1; v_gene: TRBV4-2; CDR3nt: TGTGCCAGCAGCCAAGACACCACTTACAATGAGCAGTTCTTC; CDR3aa: CASSQDTTYNEQFF
d_gene: -; abundance: -; j_gene: TRBJ2-7; v_gene: TRBV28; CDR3nt: TGTGCCAGCAGTTCGTCCTCTATCGTTCCTTCTTACGAGCAGTACTTC; CDR3aa: CASSSSSIVPSYEQYF
d_gene: -; abundance: once; j_gene: TRBJ2-7; v_gene: TRBV11-2; CDR3nt: TGTGCCAGCAGCTTAGAAGTACCCCGCGGCCACGAGCAGTACTTC; CDR3aa: CASSLEVPRGHEQYF
d_gene: -; abundance: -; j_gene: TRBJ2-1; v_gene: TRBV7-9; CDR3nt: TGTGCCAGCAGGTTACCCTCGGAAACAGGTCCTGGGGATGAGCAGTTCTTC; CDR3aa: CASRLPSETGPGDEQFF
d_gene: TRBD1; abundance: -; j_gene: TRBJ1-3; v_gene: TRBV27; CDR3nt: TGTGCCAGCAGTCCGGACAGGGGGATCGGAAACACCATATATTTT; CDR3aa: CASSPDRGIGNTIYF
d_gene: -; abundance: -; j_gene: TRBJ1-2; v_gene: TRBV7-9; CDR3nt: TGTGCCAGCAGCTTAGGGTCTGACTGGAAGGACTATGGCTACACCTTC; CDR3aa: CASSLGSDWKDYGYTF
d_gene: TRBD1; abundance: -; j_gene: TRBJ1-1; v_gene: TRBV7-8; CDR3nt: TGTGCCAGCAGCTTAGGGTGGGACAGGAACACTGAAGCTTTCTTT; CDR3aa: CASSLGWDRNTEAFF
d_gene: -; abundance: -; j_gene: TRBJ1-5; v_gene: TRBV20-1; CDR3nt: TGCAGTGCTAGTGGCCTAAGCAATCAGCCCCAGCATTTT; CDR3aa: CSASGLSNQPQHF
d_gene: TRBD1; abundance: -; j_gene: TRBJ1-2; v_gene: TRBV19; CDR3nt: TGTGCCAGTGACGGACTCGGGACAGGGGACTATGGCTACACCTTC; CDR3aa: CASDGLGTGDYGYTF
d_gene: -; abundance: -; j_gene: TRBJ1-3; v_gene: TRBV15; CDR3nt: TGTGCCACCAGCAGTCTGGGGGACACTGGAAACACCATATATTTT; CDR3aa: CATSSLGDTGNTIYF
d_gene: TRBD2; abundance: -; j_gene: TRBJ2-5; v_gene: TRBV6-1; CDR3nt: TGTGCCAGCAGTGAACTAGCGGGGGGCCAAGAGACCCAGTACTTC; CDR3aa: CASSELAGGQETQYF
d_gene: TRBD1; abundance: -; j_gene: TRBJ1-2; v_gene: TRBV28; CDR3nt: TGTGCCAGCAGCGCAGGGGGAGAAAATGGCTACACCTTC; CDR3aa: CASSAGGENGYTF
d_gene: -; abundance: -; j_gene: TRBJ2-3; v_gene: TRBV2; CDR3nt: TGTGCCAGCAGCGGACAAATAGACACAGATACGCAGTATTTT; CDR3aa: CASSGQIDTDTQYF
d_gene: -; abundance: -; j_gene: TRBJ2-3; v_gene: TRBV7-9; CDR3nt: TGTGCCAGCAGCTTATCCTCTGGCCCTGGCCCCACAGATACGCAGTATTTT; CDR3aa: CASSLSSGPGPTDTQYF
d_gene: -; abundance: -; j_gene: TRBJ2-5; v_gene: TRBV30; CDR3nt: TGTGCCTGGGGACGGTGGATGAGAGAGACCCAGTACTTC; CDR3aa: CAWGRWMRETQYF
d_gene: -; abundance: -; j_gene: TRBJ1-2; v_gene: TRBV6-5; CDR3nt: TGTGCCAGCAGGGCGCCCCGGGGCTATGGCTACACCTTC; CDR3aa: CASRAPRGYGYTF
d_gene: -; abundance: -; j_gene: TRBJ2-4; v_gene: TRBV19; CDR3nt: TGTGCCAGTAGTATAGCGTTAGCCAAAAACATTCAGTACTTC; CDR3aa: CASSIALAKNIQYF
d_gene: -; abundance: once; j_gene: TRBJ2-2; v_gene: TRBV6-5; CDR3nt: TGTGCCAGCGGTCAGGGGCTTCACGGGGACGGGGAGCTGTTTTTT; CDR3aa: CASGQGLHGDGELFF
d_gene: -; abundance: -; j_gene: TRBJ1-4; v_gene: TRBV3-1/TRBV3-2; CDR3nt: TGTGCCAGCAGCCATCCGCCTGCAACTAATGAAAAACTGTTTTTT; CDR3aa: CASSHPPATNEKLFF
d_gene: -; abundance: -; j_gene: TRBJ1-2; v_gene: TRBV6-1; CDR3nt: TGTGCCAGCAGTGAAGCGCTCCACGGCTACACCTTC; CDR3aa: CASSEALHGYTF
d_gene: -; abundance: -; j_gene: TRBJ1-2; v_gene: TRBV5-5; CDR3nt: TGTGCCAGCAGCCCTGCGCCGGGGGCTAACTATGGCTACACCTTC; CDR3aa: CASSPAPGANYGYTF
d_gene: -; abundance: -; j_gene: TRBJ1-4; v_gene: TRBV3-1/TRBV3-2; CDR3nt: TGTGCCAGCAGCCAAGTCACGGGACAAGGCGAAAAACTGTTTTTT; CDR3aa: CASSQVTGQGEKLFF